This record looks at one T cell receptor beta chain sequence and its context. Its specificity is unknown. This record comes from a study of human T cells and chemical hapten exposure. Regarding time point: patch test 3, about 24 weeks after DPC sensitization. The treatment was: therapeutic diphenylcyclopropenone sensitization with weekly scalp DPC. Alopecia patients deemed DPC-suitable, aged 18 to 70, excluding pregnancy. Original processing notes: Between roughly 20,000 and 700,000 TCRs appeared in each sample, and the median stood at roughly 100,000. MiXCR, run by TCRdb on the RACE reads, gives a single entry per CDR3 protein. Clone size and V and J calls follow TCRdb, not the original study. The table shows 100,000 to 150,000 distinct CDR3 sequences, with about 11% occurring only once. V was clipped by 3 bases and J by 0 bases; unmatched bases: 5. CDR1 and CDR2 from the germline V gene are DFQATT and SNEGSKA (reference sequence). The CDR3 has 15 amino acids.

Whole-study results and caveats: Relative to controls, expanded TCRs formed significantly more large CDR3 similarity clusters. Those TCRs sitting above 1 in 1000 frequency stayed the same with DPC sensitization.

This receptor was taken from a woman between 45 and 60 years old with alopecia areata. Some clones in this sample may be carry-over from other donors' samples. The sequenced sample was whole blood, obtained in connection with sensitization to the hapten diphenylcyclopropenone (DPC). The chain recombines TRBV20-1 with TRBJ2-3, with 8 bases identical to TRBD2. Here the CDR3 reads CSASGRDSSTDTQYF. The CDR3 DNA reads TGCAGTGCTAGCGGGAGGGACTCTAGCACAGATACGCAGTATTTT.